Included here is one T cell receptor beta chain sequence, with context. This receptor's antigen is unknown. Base qualities are not recorded, but no much larger clone differs from it by a single base. From cysteine to phenylalanine, the CDR3 is 16 amino acids long. Only the CDR3 DNA is retained, 48 bases long and in frame from the first base. This entry is derived from a study of cytomegalovirus exposure and HLA in healthy donors (dated by TCRdb to the late 2010s). Turning to the overall study: An earlier analysis of approximately 600 of the donors reported approximately 270 Gb of sequence data and 117 million unique TCR beta sequences from some 180 million T cells. In the later analysis, no new phenotypic data were used to find candidate immune exposures; instead, reliance was placed on TCR beta sequences and their occurrence across donors. An earlier analysis of 587 of the donors applied high-throughput TCR beta sequencing to assess whether each TCR beta V gene segment acted as functional or pseudogenic. Of the 398 genotyped donors, about 80% fell in the genetic ancestry cluster associated with self-reported Caucasian donors. The number of donors typed differed by locus, with 629-630 for A, B, C, DRB1 and DQB1, 522 for DQA1, nearly 610 for DPA1, and 400 to 490 for DPB1. An early release covering roughly 640 HLA-typed donors comprised roughly 300 gigabases of sequencing data and roughly 86 million unique TCR sequences. Across some 400 genotyped donors of the cohort, an average of about 250,000 unique TCR beta nucleotide sequences per donor were sequenced, and 15% to 20% of those sequences were non-productive. Every repertoire in the discovery cohort had been generated on one and the same sequencing platform. The study combined high-throughput TCR immunosequencing, statistical association of individual TCRs with disease status, and machine learning to predict cytomegalovirus infection status. A later analysis re-analyzed previously published TCR beta repertoires from roughly 600 donors and added high-resolution HLA genotyping to study TCR occurrence patterns. The study used immunosequencing to profile the T cell repertoires of several hundred subjects and linked those repertoires to cytomegalovirus serostatus. Donor age, sex, ethnicity and CMV serostatus were compiled alongside the repertoire data. HLA typing included class I and class II loci at four-digit resolution. The study aimed to test whether signatures of past pathogen exposure could be identified by cataloging public T cell receptors. Besides the first cohort of approximately 710 subjects, a separate validation cohort made up of 120 different subjects was used. A later genetic analysis used genome-wide SNP genotypes for about 60% of the roughly 700 donors, treating that subset as a discovery cohort. Roughly 5 DR-DQ haplotypes were handled as single units for association and clustering, since linkage in the cohort was strong.

Receptor amplification or capture employed the immunoSEQ multiplex PCR assay. The multiplex PCR relied on a mix of 60 forward primers for TCR Vbeta segments and 13 reverse primers for TCR Jbeta segments. The CDR3 region of rearranged TCR beta genes was amplified from genomic DNA with a multiplex PCR assay. The amplified TCR beta libraries were sequenced on the Illumina HiSeq System as 87-base-pair reads. Per the original workflow: Across the 700 or so repertoires, a later analysis counted about 81 million unique TCR beta chains, some 11 million of which were shared by at least two donors. Raw reads were error-corrected and collapsed into unique sequences by a nearest-neighbor algorithm in which closely related sequences were merged to remove PCR and sequencing errors. To assign V, D and J gene segments, CDR3 sequences were aligned to IMGT reference sequences. Each retained sequence needed at least a six-nucleotide match to both a V gene segment and a J gene segment. A rearrangement was called productive if the CDR3 had no stop codons and remained in frame with V and J, and every other rearrangement was called non-productive. Following IMGT convention, CDR3 was defined as the stretch from the second conserved V-encoded cysteine up to the conserved J-encoded phenylalanine. The earlier analysis of fewer than 700 of the donors excluded sequences that lacked an unambiguous match to a single V gene segment. An earlier analysis of some 500 of the donors classified V segments as functional when productive rearrangements were above 56.7% and as segregating when the standard deviation between donors was above 5%. To diagnose cytomegalovirus status from the catalog of TCR beta chain sequences, a statistical classification framework was built. In a later analysis, V and J genes were assigned by comparing TCR nucleotide sequences against IMGT/GENE-DB human TR gene sequences. The TCRdist pipeline was used in a later analysis to assign CDR3 sequences and most-parsimonious VDJ recombination scenarios. In a later analysis, every TCR beta chain was defined by the combination of its CDR3 amino acid sequence and its V-gene family, and reads without a unique V-gene family were dropped. As a way to deal with suspected cross-contamination and a sequencing artifact, a later analysis dropped more than 500 nucleotide sequences that were highly shared and had low generation probability. A later analysis calculated a clonal expansion index for each public chain from normalized within-repertoire ranks of inferred template counts. Generation probabilities in a later analysis came from a VDJ recombination model fitted to out-of-frame rearrangements, and those results were checked against IGoR. In a later analysis, TCR-TCR, TCR-HLA and TCR-CMV co-occurrence was scored with hypergeometric tests, and a repertoire-size bias correction was applied to TCR pairs. In a later analysis, false discovery rates were estimated by permuting HLA or CMV assignments 20 times. A later analysis grouped co-occurring TCRs with DBSCAN, adding TCRdist sequence similarity when clustering within HLA-allele-positive subsets. For co-occurrence clustering, repertoires with fewer than 30,000 or more than 120,000 public chains were excluded, along with roughly 5 repertoires with anomalous nucleotide sharing. TCRdb mirrors the immuneACCESS table, restricted to in-frame sequences. Some clones are absent from its copies; in checked studies, under half trace to an unresolved V gene, and the reason for the others is unknown. V and J calls and clone size are copied from that table; D and trimming were computed from the DNA. Present in this sample are around 180,000 clones, around 80% of which were seen just once. The biggest ten clones account for around 2% of the sample.

The cohort comprised some 700 healthy bone marrow donors. All cohort members were sampled while nominally healthy, although unrecorded immune exposures were likely present. The donor tested CMV seropositive, placing the donor among the roughly 300 seropositive members of the cohort. A peripheral blood sample was provided by each donor, and peripheral blood mononuclear cells were used for TCR beta sequencing. Genomic DNA was extracted from the blood cell samples with the Qiagen DNeasy Blood Extraction Kit. Broad study findings and their caveats: In a later analysis, TCR association rates were found to vary across HLA loci, with the most associated TCRs seen for DRB1 alleles and the fewest for HLA-C alleles. An association between a missense DCLRE1C variant and V-gene and J-gene trimming of TCR beta chains was found in a later genetic analysis and replicated in an independent cohort. Most CMV-associated TCR beta chains appeared to be HLA-restricted in a later analysis, and the HLA associations seemed to be driven largely by CMV exposure. Because some donors lacked HLA typing at each locus, the association tests relied only on the typed subset. In vitro tests confirmed that a few of the cytomegalovirus-associated TCR beta chains recognize cytomegalovirus antigens. The sequencing pipeline was judged likely to have produced a cluster of highly shared sequence variants as a technical artifact. In a later analysis, several top co-occurrence clusters were reported to appear linked to parvovirus B19, influenza, CMV and Epstein-Barr virus. For the cohort, immune exposure information was limited to CMV serostatus. In a later analysis, HLA-associated TCR beta chains were found to be more clonally expanded and to have lower generation probabilities than equally common non-associated chains. Sequencing depth was assumed to be roughly uniform across donors in the presence/absence analyses, though that assumption may not hold. Across donors, most TCR sequences were observed very rarely, whereas some public TCRs were present in many individuals. The authors suggested that the approach could potentially be generalized to other disease states and immunological phenotypes. The classifier was reported to diagnose cytomegalovirus status with high specificity and sensitivity in both the original and validation cohorts. At a false discovery rate of 0.05, a later analysis linked 15,000 to 20,000 TCR beta sequences to specific HLA alleles. A further reported finding was that TCR beta sequences accurately predicted the HLA-A and HLA-B alleles for most subjects in the first cohort. Linkage disequilibrium might explain the correlated functional status among segregating V segments, but an unknown experimental factor could not be ruled out. Some IMGT-functional V segments, including TRBV6-2 and TRBV6-3, could not be distinguished by the 87-base-pair reads and were therefore excluded. According to a later genetic analysis, donors in an Asian-associated ancestry cluster had fewer N-insertions in productive TCRs than the approximately 700-donor mean. Strong co-occurrence of HLA alleles, especially DR and DQ, made assigning TCR associations to individual alleles difficult. The earlier analysis of approximately 590 of the donors excluded over 15 rarely observed V segments, including chromosome 9 orphons, because counts were too low. In an earlier analysis of fewer than 750 of the donors, most TCR beta V segments were observed in productive rearrangements about 87% or about 30% of the time, broadly matching IMGT annotations. The cohort was sequenced for TCR beta chains only, and without alpha or paired-chain data the features that could be detected were limited. The study gave a list of 150 to 200 TCR beta chains associated with cytomegalovirus.

The specimen sequenced was PBMCs. This sequence originates from a woman aged 18 to 35 in good health and CMV-seropositive. The chain uses TRBV21-1 and TRBJ2-3; TRBD2 was called by the table and not checked on the DNA. TRBV21-1 counts as a pseudogene. The CDR3 loop reads CASSKGKTGSTDTQYF. The bases read TGTGCCAGCAGCAAAGGAAAAACGGGGAGCACAGATACGCAGTATTTT.